What follows are 18 T cell receptor beta chains derived from one specimen sequenced in a study of T cells in Graves' hyperthyroidism and ophthalmopathy. Amplification of TCR beta CDR3 regions was performed using RNA transcripts as template. A set of HTBI primers served as the primers for a first-round RT-PCR of the TCR CDR3. Via MiXCR, TCRdb re-called the multiplex PCR reads, giving one row per CDR3 protein. Here the sample spans roughly 400,000 distinct CDR3 sequences, approximately 15% being singletons. Sequences were obtained from blood. These receptors were taken from a young woman with Graves' hyperthyroidism that later progressed to Graves' ophthalmopathy.

This clonotype appeared many times. The genes are TRBV7-9 and TRBJ2-1; 11 nucleotides line up with TRBD2. Germline CDR1 and CDR2: SEHNR and FQNEAQ (reference sequence). The CDR3 has 15 amino acids. Germline trimming cut 5 bases from V and 4 bases from J; bases unmatched to any gene: 4. The CDR3 here is CASSTLAGVYNEQFF. The CDR3 nucleotides read TGTGCCAGCAGCACACTAGCGGGAGTGTACAATGAGCAGTTCTTC.

The chain is built from TRBV2 and TRBJ1-5; unclear D gene. Trimming removed 8 bases from V and 0 bases from J, with 14 bases in between. CDR1 is SNHLY, CDR2 FYNNEI, per germline. This CDR3 is 15 amino acids long. CDR3 protein: CASSPTRSSNQPQHF. The CDR3 DNA reads as TGTGCCAGCTCTCCAACACGGTCTAGCAATCAGCCCCAGCATTTT.

This clonotype was seen many times. The V gene is TRBV19, the J gene TRBJ1-1; 8 positions match TRBD1. The germline gives CDR1 LNHDA, CDR2 SQIVND (reference sequence). The trim removed 8 bases at V and 5 bases at J, leaving 10 bases unmatched. The CDR3 length is 14 residues. The CDR3 bases are TGTGCCAGTTCCCAGGGGGCGATGAGAACTGAAGCTTTCTTT. Translation gives CASSQGAMRTEAFF.

There are many counts of this clonotype. V usage is TRBV7-9 and J usage is TRBJ2-5; TRBD1 is a possible D gene (6 bases). V was clipped by 5 bases and J by 5 bases, with 15 bases between them. The CDR3 length is 14 residues. Germline lookup yields CDR1 SEHNR and CDR2 FQNEAQ (reference sequence). The chain's CDR3 is CASSRFTGTETQYF. CDR3 nucleotides: TGTGCCAGCAGCCGGTTTACAGGGACGGAGACCCAGTACTTC.

In the case of this clonotype: The junction shows a germline mismatch at one end, possibly a read error. The chain uses TRBV5-1 and TRBJ2-3; 9 bases fit TRBD1. The CDR3 sequence is 15 residues long. The germline gives CDR1 SGHRS, CDR2 YFSETQ. CDR3 DNA sequence: TGCGCCAGCAACTTGGGGCGGACAGGGGCAGATACGCAGTATTTT. Encoded protein: CASNLGRTGADTQYF.

This clonotype was found many times. This rearrangement joins TRBV7-2 to TRBJ1-6; 9 bases map to TRBD1. CDR3 size: 18 residues. V was pared by 1 base and J by 4 bases, with 8 bases of the junction left unmatched. CDR1 and CDR2 (germline): SGHTA, FQGNSA. CDR3 DNA: TGTGCCAGCAGCTTAGGGGGACAGGGCCTCTATTATAATTCACCCCTCCACTTT. It yields the protein CASSLGGQGLYYNSPLHF.

Ten or more counts support this clonotype. The gene calls are TRBV7-8 and TRBJ2-1; D is undetermined. Germline lookup yields CDR1 SGHVS and CDR2 FQNEAQ. Trimming pared 0 bases from V and 5 bases from J, leaving 14 bases between. The CDR3 has 16 amino acids. The CDR3 spells CASSLALDRRDNEQFF. In nucleotides, the CDR3 is TGTGCCAGCAGCTTAGCCCTTGATCGACGCGACAATGAGCAGTTCTTC.

This clonotype has ten or more counts. V and J are TRBV28 and TRBJ2-3, with D unclear. Germline V CDR1 and CDR2: MDHEN, SYDVKM. Trimming took off 4 bases at V and 1 base at J, with 9 bases between the two ends. The CDR3 is 14 residues long. CDR3 sequence (DNA): TGTGCCAGCAGTTCGCCTTTGGGCACAGATACGCAGTATTTT. Amino acids: CASSSPLGTDTQYF.

Many counts were recorded for this clonotype. V usage is TRBV3-1 and J usage is TRBJ2-7, with a tentative D call TRBD1 (6 bases). Germline values: CDR1 LGHDT, CDR2 YNNKEL (reference sequence). CDR3 length: 12 residues. Trimming removed 1 base from V and 6 bases from J, with 7 bases in between. The CDR3 coding sequence is TGTGCCAGCAGCCAAGTGGACAGCGAGCAGTACTTC. It yields the protein CASSQVDSEQYF.

In this sample, this clonotype turned up many times. V and J are TRBV28 and TRBJ2-3, with D perhaps TRBD2 (5 bases). The CDR3 is made up of 18 amino acids. Germline V gene data show CDR1 as MDHEN and CDR2 as SYDVKM. The V end was cut by 5 bases, the J end by 1 base, with 22 bases between. The CDR3 here is CASSMGYQYGVGTDTQYF. The CDR3 region has the DNA TGTGCCAGCAGTATGGGTTACCAATACGGGGTTGGCACAGATACGCAGTATTTT.

This clonotype was detected only a few times. This chain uses TRBV3-1 with TRBJ2-7; D is unclear. CDR1 is LGHDT and CDR2 is YNNKEL in the germline V gene (reference sequence). Trimming removed 0 bases at V and 4 bases at J, with 10 bases between. The length of the CDR3 is 14 residues. The CDR3 is CASSQDLPPYEQYF. In DNA, the CDR3 is TGTGCCAGCAGCCAAGATCTTCCTCCTTACGAGCAGTACTTC.

The chain links TRBV29-1 to TRBJ2-7, with D possibly being TRBD1 or TRBD2 (7 bases each). Between the trimmed V and J ends, which lost 2 bases and 6 bases, there was a span of 20 bases. There are 15 residues in the CDR3. Germline-derived CDR1 and CDR2 are SQVTM and ANQGSEA. The chain's CDR3 is CSVETREGASFEQYF. The CDR3 DNA reads TGCAGCGTTGAAACTAGGGAGGGGGCCTCTTTCGAGCAGTACTTC.

This clonotype was recorded many times. The V and J genes are TRBV10-3 and TRBJ2-1; 9 bases are shared with TRBD2. The V gene's germline CDR1 is ENHRY and CDR2 SYGVKD. This CDR3 comprises 17 residues. The V gene end was trimmed by 8 bases and the J gene end by 4 bases; junction bases not matched to a gene: 15. In nucleotides, the CDR3 is TGTGCCATCTCCGAGGATACGGGACTAGCTGGATACAATGAGCAGTTCTTC. It specifies CAISEDTGLAGYNEQFF.

This clonotype was counted many times. The chain uses TRBV6-2 or TRBV6-3 and TRBJ2-1; 8 positions agree with TRBD2. V trimming: 4 bases; J trimming: 3 bases; junction bases outside the gene matches: 2. The germline V gene encodes CDR1 MNHEY and CDR2 SVGEGT. The CDR3 loop spans 14 amino acids. CDR3 loop: CASSSGTSYNEQFF. The CDR3 nucleotides are TGTGCCAGCAGTTCCGGGACTAGCTACAATGAGCAGTTCTTC.

Ten or more counts support this clonotype. This sequence joins TRBV11-2 and TRBJ2-7, with D maybe TRBD1 (6 bases). CDR3 length equals 13 residues. The V gene lost 2 bases and the J gene lost 6 bases, with 11 bases spanning the gap. Per germline, CDR1 SGHAT and CDR2 FQNNGV. CDR3 sequence reads: CASSLIGGGEQYF. DNA for the CDR3: TGTGCCAGCAGCTTAATAGGGGGTGGCGAGCAGTACTTC.

The chain uses TRBV7-2 and TRBJ2-7; 8 positions agree with TRBD1. Germline trimming cut 2 bases from V and 9 bases from J; bases unmatched to any gene: 3. This CDR3 comprises 12 residues. Germline CDR1 and CDR2: SGHTA and FQGNSA. CDR3 nucleotides: TGTGCCAGCAGCTTAAAACAGGGGGGGCAGTACTTC. This codes for CASSLKQGGQYF.

The table lists this clonotype with many counts. The gene calls are TRBV11-2 and TRBJ2-1; perhaps TRBD1 as D (6 bases). Per the germline V gene, CDR1 is SGHAT and CDR2 is FQNNGV. This CDR3 region has 15 residues. V gave up 5 bases and J gave up 4 bases, with 15 bases separating them. The CDR3 DNA sequence: TGTGCCAGCAGCGCCGGACAGAGACCGTACAATGAGCAGTTCTTC. Translation: CASSAGQRPYNEQFF.

This clonotype was picked up a small number of times. A junction boundary mismatches the germline segment, possibly from a read error. The V call is TRBV13, the J call TRBJ2-7, with a possible D match to TRBD1 (6 bases). Germline assignment: CDR1 PRHDT and CDR2 FYEKMQ (reference sequence). The CDR3 is 15 residues long. The CDR3 region has the DNA TGTGCCAGCAGCTTGACCGGGACACACTCCTACGAGCATTACTTC. Its protein is CASSLTGTHSYEHYF. Drawing the rest from reference TRBV13 and TRBJ2-7, the complete variable domain is AAGVIQSPRHLIKEKRETATLKCYPIPRHDTVYWYQQGPGQDPQFLISFYEKMQSDKGSIPDRFSAQQFSDYHSELNMSSLELGDSALYFCASSLTGTHSYEHYFGPGTRLTVT.